A single sample is the source of the 3 T cell receptor beta chains below, sequenced in a study of cytomegalovirus exposure and HLA in healthy donors. This PCR relied on a set of 60 Vbeta primers and 13 Jbeta primers. Sequenced by immunoSEQ multiplex PCR; TCRdb stores in-frame clones only, minus some. The profile shows under 150,000 clones, over 70% of them singletons. Sequences were obtained from PBMCs. The receptors derive from a male donor in good health and CMV-seronegative.

The J gene is TRBJ2-5, the V gene TRBV11-2; no clear D gene. This CDR3 comprises 14 residues. Trimming took 5 bases from V and 0 from J, leaving 10 bases between them. CDR1 and CDR2 from the germline V gene are SGHAT and FQNNGV. As DNA, the CDR3 is TGTGCCAGCAGCGCTAGTTGGAACCAAGAGACCCAGTACTTC. Its protein product is CASSASWNQETQYF.

The chain is built from TRBV5-6 and TRBJ1-1, with D possibly TRBD1 on 6 matching bases. Trimming took off 2 bases at V and 6 bases at J, with 17 bases between the two ends. CDR3 length equals 15 residues. Germline CDR1 and CDR2: SGHDT and YYEEEE. Written as DNA, the CDR3 is TGTGCCAGCAGCTTCGGGGCAGGGGTGAAGGCTGAAGCTTTCTTT. Its protein product is CASSFGAGVKAEAFF.

The V gene is TRBV30, the J gene TRBJ2-7; 8 nucleotides align to TRBD1. Looked up from germline, CDR1 is GTSNPN and CDR2 is SVGIG (reference sequence). V trimming: 2 bases; J trimming: 0 bases; junction bases outside the gene matches: 18. The CDR3 extends over 19 amino acids. CDR3 nucleotide sequence: TGTGCCTGGAGTCCCAAACCCGGGACAGGAGTATCCAGCTCCTACGAGCAGTACTTC. Translated: CAWSPKPGTGVSSSYEQYF. Looking up the rest from reference TRBV30 and TRBJ2-7 gives the full variable domain: SQTIHQWPATLVQPVGSPLSLECTVEGTSNPNLYWYRQAAGRGLQLLFYSVGIGQISSEVPQNLSASRPQDRQFILSSKKLLLSDSGFYLCAWSPKPGTGVSSSYEQYFGPGTRLTVT.